This TCR beta chain was recovered during a study of patients and donors after allogeneic stem cell transplantation. TCRdb re-called the RT-PCR reads through MiXCR, storing one row per CDR3 protein. The sample includes roughly 880,000 distinct CDR3 sequences, approximately 19% of them seen just once. The CDR3 contains 16 residues. V gave up 1 base and J gave up 0 bases, with 10 bases separating them. Germline values: CDR1 SEHNR, CDR2 FQNEAQ (reference sequence). Only a few counts were recorded for this clonotype. The sample consisted of blood, either unsorted or a sorted T cell fraction (not recorded which). The sequence was collected from a human donor who was either an allogeneic HSCT recipient or a stem cell or donor lymphocyte infusion donor (not recorded which). It is not recorded whose cells these are; they may come from a transplant donor. The J gene is TRBJ2-1, the V gene TRBV7-9; D unresolved. This chain's CDR3 is CASSLGGISSYNEQFF. CDR3 nucleotides: TGTGCCAGCAGCTTAGGTGGGATTAGCTCCTACAATGAGCAGTTCTTC. Filled out from reference TRBV7-9 and TRBJ2-1, the complete variable domain reads DTGVSQNPRHKITKRGQNVTFRCDPISEHNRLYWYRQTLGQGPEFLTYFQNEAQLEKSRLLSDRFSAERPKGSFSTLEIQRTEQGDSAMYLCASSLGGISSYNEQFFGPGTRLTVL.